The sequence of this T cell receptor (beta chain) was determined in a study of CD8+ T cells in alopecia areata. Study-level background: Treated patients were given 5 to 10 mg oral tofacitinib twice daily. Severity scoring for treated patients was based on the percentage of affected scalp area. Tofacitinib therapy lasting 6 to 18 months was followed by 6 months off drug.

Extracted from the samples, RNA was reverse transcribed into cDNA to serve as the sequencing template. The assay was immunoSEQ multiplex PCR, and TCRdb's table has in-frame clones only and misses some. Counted here are about 180,000 clones, about 61% occurring once; the ten biggest clones make up around 15%. CDR1 and CDR2 (germline): MNHEY, SMNVEV (reference sequence). J lost 6 bases, V lost 4 bases, and 7 bases had no gene match. CDR3 length: 14 amino acids. Regarding treatment: oral pan-JAK inhibitor, 5-10 mg twice daily. The rearrangement uses TRBV27 and TRBJ2-7; the match to TRBD1 covers 9 bases. The input for sequencing was CD4+ T cells sorted from blood, taken at approximately week 60, from a patient treated with tofacitinib. The receptor comes from a human donor with alopecia areata. The chain's CDR3 is CASSSTGTGREQYF. The CDR3 DNA is TGTGCCAGCAGTTCGACCGGGACAGGGCGCGAGCAGTACTTC.